The clone carrying this T cell receptor beta chain was seen a single time. The data were obtained in a study of blood T cell repertoires in COVID-19. Only in-frame clones appear in the TCRdb table, and some are missing; sequencing was by immunoSEQ multiplex PCR. The top ten hold approximately 19% of the sample, which has 90,000 to 150,000 clones, around nine tenths seen once. The TCR was taken from a human donor with acute or convalescent COVID-19. The donor label of this sample is uncertain. The sequencing input was peripheral blood.

This chain's CDR3 is CASQVPLSGVDTQYF. The CDR3 DNA is TGCGCCAGCCAGGTCCCACTGTCCGGGGTAGATACGCAGTATTTT. This chain links TRBV5-1 with TRBJ2-3; perhaps TRBD2 as D (5 bases). This CDR3 contains 15 residues. The V gene lost 7 bases and the J gene lost 5 bases, with 20 bases spanning the gap. Per germline, CDR1 SGHRS and CDR2 YFSETQ.